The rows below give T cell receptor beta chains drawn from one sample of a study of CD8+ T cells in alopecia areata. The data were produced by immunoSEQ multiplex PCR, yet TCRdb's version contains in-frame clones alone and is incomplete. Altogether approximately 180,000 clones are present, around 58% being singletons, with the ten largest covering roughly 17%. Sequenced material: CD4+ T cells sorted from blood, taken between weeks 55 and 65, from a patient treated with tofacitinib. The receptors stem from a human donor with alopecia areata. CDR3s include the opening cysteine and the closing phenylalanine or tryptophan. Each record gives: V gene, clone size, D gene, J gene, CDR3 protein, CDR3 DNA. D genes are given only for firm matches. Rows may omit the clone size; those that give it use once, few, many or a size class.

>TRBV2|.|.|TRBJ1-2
CASSEEGGLGDGYTF
TGTGCCAGCAGTGAAGAGGGCGGGCTAGGCGATGGCTACACCTTC
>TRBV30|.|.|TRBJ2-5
CAWTSAFDRAGETQYF
TGTGCCTGGACCAGTGCATTCGACAGGGCGGGGGAGACCCAGTACTTC
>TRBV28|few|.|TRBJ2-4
CASSLGVNIQYF
TGTGCCAGCAGTTTGGGGGTTAACATTCAGTACTTC
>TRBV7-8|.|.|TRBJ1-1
CASSWAQDTEAFF
TGTGCCAGCAGCTGGGCGCAGGATACTGAAGCTTTCTTT
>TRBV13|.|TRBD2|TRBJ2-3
CASSPLAGGAGTQYF
TGTGCCAGCAGTCCACTAGCGGGGGGCGCCGGTACGCAGTATTTT
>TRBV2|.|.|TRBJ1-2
CASRLAEDYGYTF
TGTGCCAGCAGGTTGGCAGAGGACTATGGCTACACCTTC
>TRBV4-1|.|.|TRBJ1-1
CASSHPYTEAFF
TGCGCCAGCAGCCACCCTTACACTGAAGCTTTCTTT
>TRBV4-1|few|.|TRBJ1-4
CASSQDWANGNEKLFF
TGCGCCAGCAGCCAAGATTGGGCCAATGGAAATGAAAAACTGTTTTTT
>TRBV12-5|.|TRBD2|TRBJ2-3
CASGLVISSGVLSTQYF
TGTGCTAGTGGTTTGGTAATCTCGAGCGGGGTCCTGAGTACGCAGTATTTT
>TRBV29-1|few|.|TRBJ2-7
CSVDTWGNAEQYF
TGCAGCGTCGATACATGGGGTAACGCCGAGCAGTACTTC
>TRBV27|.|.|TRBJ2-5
CASSPQLAPLQETQYF
TGTGCCAGCAGTCCCCAGTTGGCCCCTTTACAAGAGACCCAGTACTTC
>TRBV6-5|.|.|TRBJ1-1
CASSRGIMNTEAFF
TGTGCCAGCAGCCGGGGTATCATGAACACTGAAGCTTTCTTT
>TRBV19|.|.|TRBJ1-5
CASSSPHLNQPQHF
TGTGCCAGTAGCTCCCCACACTTGAATCAGCCCCAGCATTTT
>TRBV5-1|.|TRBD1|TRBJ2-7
CASSEGQGPYEQYF
TGCGCCAGCAGCGAGGGACAGGGCCCCTACGAGCAGTACTTC
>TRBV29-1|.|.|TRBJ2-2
CSVETTPRTGELFF
TGCAGCGTTGAGACCACTCCCCGCACCGGGGAGCTGTTTTTT
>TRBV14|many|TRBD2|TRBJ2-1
CASSHPLGRGGYNEQFF
TGTGCCAGCAGCCACCCTCTTGGGCGCGGGGGATACAATGAGCAGTTCTTC
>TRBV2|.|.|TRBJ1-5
CASSEVWASNQPQHF
TGTGCCAGCAGTGAAGTCTGGGCAAGCAATCAGCCCCAGCATTTT
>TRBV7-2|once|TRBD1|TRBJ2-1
CASSLDGTGGYNEQFF
TGTGCCAGCAGCTTAGACGGGACAGGGGGATACAATGAGCAGTTCTTC
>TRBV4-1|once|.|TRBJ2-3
CASSQVEGPTDTQYF
TGCGCCAGCAGCCAAGTAGAAGGACCCACAGATACGCAGTATTTT
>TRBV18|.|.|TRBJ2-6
CASSPTIPSGANVLTF
TGTGCCAGCTCACCTACTATCCCCTCTGGGGCCAACGTCCTGACTTTC
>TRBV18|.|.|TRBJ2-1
CASSPPTSAGALNEQFF
TGTGCCAGCTCACCACCAACTTCTGCGGGGGCACTCAATGAGCAGTTCTTC
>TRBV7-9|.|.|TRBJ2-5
CASSFYRGETQYF
TGTGCCAGCAGCTTTTATCGCGGAGAGACCCAGTACTTC
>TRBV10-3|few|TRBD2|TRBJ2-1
CAISRLADNEQFF
TGTGCCATCAGCCGGCTAGCGGACAATGAGCAGTTCTTC
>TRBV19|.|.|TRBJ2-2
CASSIGSTGELFF
TGTGCCAGTAGTATAGGGTCCACCGGGGAGCTGTTTTTT
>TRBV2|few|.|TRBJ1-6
CASSLSKAHNSPLHF
TGTGCCAGCAGTTTGTCCAAGGCCCATAATTCACCCCTCCACTTT
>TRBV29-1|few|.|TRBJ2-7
CSVGGRARDEQYF
TGCAGCGTTGGGGGTAGGGCGAGAGACGAGCAGTACTTC
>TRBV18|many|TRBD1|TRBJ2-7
CASSQGAQGEQYF
TGTGCCAGCTCACAGGGGGCGCAGGGAGAGCAGTACTTC
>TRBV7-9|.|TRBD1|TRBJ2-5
CATNRGRGRETQYF
TGTGCCACCAACAGGGGCAGGGGGCGAGAGACCCAGTACTTC
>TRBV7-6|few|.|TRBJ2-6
CASSLQGNGANVLTF
TGTGCCAGCAGCTTACAGGGAAATGGGGCCAACGTCCTGACTTTC
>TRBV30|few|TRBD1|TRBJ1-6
CAWSKGQGWNSPLHF
TGTGCCTGGAGTAAAGGACAGGGCTGGAATTCACCCCTCCACTTT
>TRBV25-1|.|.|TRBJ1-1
CASRAGRPEAFF
TGTGCCAGCAGAGCGGGGAGACCAGAAGCTTTCTTT
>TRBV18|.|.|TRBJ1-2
CASSPSLGILDGYTF
TGTGCCAGCTCACCATCCCTTGGGATACTGGATGGCTACACCTTC
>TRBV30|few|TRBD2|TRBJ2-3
CAWKRGVSTDTQYF
TGTGCCTGGAAGCGGGGGGTCAGCACAGATACGCAGTATTTT
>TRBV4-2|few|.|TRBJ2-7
CASSQVGQGQTYEQYF
TGTGCCAGCAGCCAAGTAGGTCAGGGCCAGACCTACGAGCAGTACTTC
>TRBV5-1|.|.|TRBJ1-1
CASSVQQGPTEAFF
TGCGCCAGCAGCGTTCAACAGGGTCCCACTGAAGCTTTCTTT
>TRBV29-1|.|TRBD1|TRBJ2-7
CSVASQGQSYEQYF
TGCAGCGTTGCATCCCAGGGACAGAGCTACGAGCAATACTTC
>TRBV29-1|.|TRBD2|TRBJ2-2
CSANSGGSTGELFF
TGCAGCGCTAATAGCGGGGGAAGCACCGGGGAGCTGTTTTTT
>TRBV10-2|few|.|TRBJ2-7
CASSGDLAFLYEQYF
TGCGCCAGCAGTGGGGACCTAGCGTTTCTCTACGAGCAGTACTTC
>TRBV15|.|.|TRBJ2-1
CATGKDSSSYNEQFF
TGTGCCACCGGAAAGGACAGTAGCTCCTACAATGAGCAGTTCTTC
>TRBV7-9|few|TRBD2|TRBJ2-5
CASSPPSSAGGPQTQYF
TGTGCCAGCAGCCCTCCCTCCTCCGCGGGGGGGCCGCAGACCCAGTACTTC
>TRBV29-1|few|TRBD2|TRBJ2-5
CSGGLAGASKETQYF
TGCAGCGGCGGACTAGCGGGGGCCAGTAAAGAGACCCAGTACTTC
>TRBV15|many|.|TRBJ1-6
CATSRGGDSPLHF
TGTGCCACCAGCAGAGGTGGGGATTCACCCCTCCACTTT
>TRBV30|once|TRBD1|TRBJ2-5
CAWRTGGETQYF
TGTGCCTGGAGGACAGGGGGGGAGACCCAGTACTTC
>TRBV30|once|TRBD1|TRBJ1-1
CAWSKAGTGVFSNTEAFF
TGTGCCTGGAGCAAGGCAGGGACAGGGGTTTTTTCGAACACTGAAGCTTTCTTT
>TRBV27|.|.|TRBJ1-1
CASRQIGATLIGAFF
TGTGCCAGCAGGCAAATCGGGGCCACCCTTATTGGAGCTTTCTTT
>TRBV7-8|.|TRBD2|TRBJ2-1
CASSPRGLTVNYNEQFF
TGTGCCAGCAGCCCGAGGGGACTAACAGTGAACTACAATGAGCAGTTCTTC
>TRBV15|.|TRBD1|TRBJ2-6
CATSREVQGAAGANVLTF
TGTGCCACCAGCAGAGAAGTCCAGGGGGCAGCTGGGGCCAACGTCCTGACTTTC
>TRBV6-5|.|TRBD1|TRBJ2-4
CASSATGTAQNIQYF
TGTGCCAGCAGCGCGACCGGGACAGCCCAAAACATTCAGTACTTC
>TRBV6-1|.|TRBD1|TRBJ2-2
CASSNRGVTGELFF
TGTGCCAGCAGCAACAGGGGGGTCACCGGGGAGCTGTTTTTT
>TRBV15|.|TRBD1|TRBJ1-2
CATEGADYGYTF
TGTGCCACTGAGGGGGCAGACTATGGCTACACCTTC
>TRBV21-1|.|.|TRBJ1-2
CASSTRQGCYGYTF
TGTGCCAGCAGCACTCGACAGGGATGCTATGGCTACACCTTC
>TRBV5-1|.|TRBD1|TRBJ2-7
CASSLGQVHEQYF
TGCGCCAGCAGCCTCGGACAGGTCCACGAGCAGTACTTC
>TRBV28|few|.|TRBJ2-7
CASSVSYEQYF
TGTGCCAGCAGTGTTAGCTACGAGCAGTACTTC